This paragraph covers one TCR beta chain sequence. This record belongs to a study of cytomegalovirus exposure and HLA in healthy donors. Study details: Prior work identified around 100 million unique TCR beta sequences in approximately 180 million T cells.

There are 16 residues in the CDR3. Researchers ran the PCR with 60 Vbeta and 13 Jbeta primers. Sequencing was performed with immunoSEQ multiplex PCR; in TCRdb, only in-frame clones are kept and a portion is missing. Among about 140,000 clones listed, roughly 9.8% were seen once. The clonotype was recovered from a man in his fifties in good health and CMV-seronegative. V usage is TRBV1 and J usage is TRBJ2-3; no DNA check was done on the table's D call, TRBD2. TRBV1 is a pseudogene. The sequencing input was PBMCs. CDR3 loop: CTSSPKTSGSTDTQYF. DNA of the CDR3: TGCACCAGCAGCCCCAAAACTAGCGGCAGCACAGATACGCAGTATTTT.